Listed here are 7 T cell receptor beta chains from one sample, sequenced in a study of blood T cell repertoires in COVID-19. The protocol was immunoSEQ multiplex PCR, while the TCRdb copy is restricted to in-frame clones and leaves out a portion. The profile covers around 220,000 clones, with about 90% appearing a single time and around 1.5% taken by the ten largest. Sequenced: peripheral blood. The origin of the receptors is a man between 18 and 35 years old with active or convalescent COVID-19.

In its sample, this clone was seen a few times. V and J are TRBV6-6 and TRBJ2-5, with D tentatively TRBD1 (6 bases). Trimming left V 4 bases short and J 5 bases short, with 17 bases between. Germline CDR1 MNHNY, CDR2 SVGAGI (reference sequence). CDR3 size: 15 residues. This CDR3 is CASSSEPQGWETQYF. CDR3 coding DNA: TGTGCCAGCAGTTCCGAACCACAGGGATGGGAGACCCAGTACTTC.

The chain couples TRBV10-2 to TRBJ1-3, with D tentatively TRBD1 (5 bases). CDR3 size: 14 residues. V shed 6 bases and J shed 0 bases, with 9 bases lying between them. Per the germline V gene, CDR1 is WSHSY and CDR2 is SAAADI. The CDR3 sequence is CASRDRVSGNTIYF. The CDR3 DNA sequence: TGCGCCAGCAGAGACAGAGTCTCTGGAAACACCATATATTTT.

The chain is built from TRBV5-4 and TRBJ1-4; 12 nucleotides line up with TRBD1. CDR1 is SGHNT and CDR2 is YYREEE in the germline V gene (reference sequence). This CDR3 has 18 residues. The junction had 7 bases not matched to a gene; V was cut back by 4 bases and J by 0 bases. This CDR3 reads CASSPGQGAVATNEKLFF. CDR3 coding DNA: TGTGCCAGCAGCCCGGGACAGGGGGCTGTCGCAACTAATGAAAAACTGTTTTTT. The variable domain in full, completed from reference TRBV5-4 and TRBJ1-4, reads ETGVTQSPTHLIKTRGQQVTLRCSSQSGHNTVSWYQQALGQGPQFIFQYYREEENGRGNFPPRFSGLQFPNYSSELNVNALELDDSALYLCASSPGQGAVATNEKLFFGSGTQLSVL.

V and J are TRBV6-5 and TRBJ2-2; D is uncertain. Germline CDR1 and CDR2: MNHEY and SVGAGI. Trimming took 4 bases from V and 1 from J, leaving 7 bases between them. This CDR3 is 14 amino acids long. DNA for the CDR3: TGTGCCAGCAGTTTGCAGATGAACACCGGGGAGCTGTTTTTT. Its translation: CASSLQMNTGELFF.

The chain uses TRBV27 and TRBJ2-3, with D unresolved. The V and J ends lost 0 bases and 2 bases respectively, with 12 bases between them. CDR3 length equals 16 residues. Germline CDR1 and CDR2: MNHEY and SMNVEV (reference sequence). The DNA for the CDR3 is TGTGCCAGCAGTTTATCGAATCTTCGGGTCACAGATACGCAGTATTTT. Its translation: CASSLSNLRVTDTQYF.

The genes are TRBV19 and TRBJ2-3, with D maybe TRBD2 (6 bases). Germline V gene data show CDR1 as LNHDA and CDR2 as SQIVND (reference sequence). This CDR3 is built from 16 residues. The V and J ends lost 1 base and 1 base respectively, with 12 bases between them. The CDR3 DNA is TGTGCCAGTAGTATAGTCGGGCAGCGGGGCACAGATACGCAGTATTTT. As protein: CASSIVGQRGTDTQYF.

V usage is TRBV9 and J usage is TRBJ1-4; tentatively, D is TRBD1 (6 bases). From germline, CDR1 is SGDLS and CDR2 YYNGEE. Trimming took 3 bases from V and 2 from J, leaving 17 bases between them. The CDR3 extends over 17 amino acids. The CDR3 protein is CASSASPGTLTNEKLFF. For the CDR3, the DNA is TGTGCCAGCAGCGCCTCCCCCGGGACACTCACTAATGAAAAACTGTTTTTT.